Following are 23 T cell receptor beta chains from one sample sequenced in a study of T cells in Graves' hyperthyroidism and ophthalmopathy. What was amplified from RNA transcripts were TCR beta CDR3 regions. TCR CDR3 underwent first-round RT-PCR with the HTBI primer set. TCRdb analysed the multiplex PCR reads with MiXCR anew, one entry per CDR3 protein. The sample records hundreds of thousands of distinct CDR3 sequences, about 17% being singletons. Sequencing used blood. Every receptor here comes from a woman in her 30s with Graves' hyperthyroidism.

This clonotype showed up many times. The rearrangement links TRBV3-1 to TRBJ2-1; 10 positions match TRBD2. Germline V gene lookup returns CDR1 LGHDT and CDR2 YNNKEL (reference sequence). Losses at the gene ends were 5 bases for V and 3 bases for J; bases not matched to a gene: 1. The CDR3 is 14 residues long. CDR3 amino acids: CASSTSGVYNEQFF. The CDR3 DNA reads as TGTGCCAGCAGCACTAGCGGGGTCTACAATGAGCAGTTCTTC.

This clonotype was seen at least ten times. V usage is TRBV6-1 and J usage is TRBJ1-1, with D hard to call. CDR1 and CDR2 from the germline V gene are MNHNS and SASEGT. The V and J ends lost 6 bases and 1 base respectively, with 12 bases between them. The CDR3 is 14 residues long. The CDR3 bases are TGTGCCAGCAGCTGGACGCGAGCGAACACTGAAGCTTTCTTT. It specifies CASSWTRANTEAFF.

This clonotype was seen at least ten times. DNA of the CDR3: TGTGCCAGCAGCTTACAGGGTGGCGGAGATACGCAGTATTTT. It yields the protein CASSLQGGGDTQYF. V gene TRBV7-2 combines with J gene TRBJ2-3; TRBD1 is a possible D gene (5 bases). Trimming left V 2 bases short and J 5 bases short, with 11 bases between. The CDR3 has 14 amino acids. The V gene's germline CDR1 is SGHTA and CDR2 FQGNSA. Full variable domain (remainder filled in from reference TRBV7-2 and TRBJ2-3): GAGVSQSPSNKVTEKGKDVELRCDPISGHTALYWYRQSLGQGLEFLIYFQGNSAPDKSGLPSDRFSAERTGGSVSTLTIQRTQQEDSAVYLCASSLQGGGDTQYFGPGTRLTVL.

This clonotype was observed a handful of times. V is TRBV3-1 and J is TRBJ1-6; the D is unclear. Trimming stripped 6 bases from V and 7 bases from J, with 7 bases between. CDR3 length: 12 residues. Germline V lookup: CDR1 LGHDT, CDR2 YNNKEL (reference sequence). CDR3 DNA sequence: TGTGCCAGCAGGGGTCTCAATTCACCCCTCCACTTT. Translated: CASRGLNSPLHF.

The chain uses TRBV6-9 and TRBJ2-2, with unresolved D. This CDR3 has 15 residues. V was clipped by 7 bases and J by 6 bases, with 18 bases between them. Germline-derived CDR1 and CDR2 are MNHGY and SVAAGI. CDR3 bases: TGTGCCAGCAATTCGGGCCGAGGTCCCCCCGGGGAGCTGTTTTTT. Its protein is CASNSGRGPPGELFF.

With respect to this clonotype: A much larger clone is a single base away; this may be a read error. The chain employs TRBV18 and TRBJ2-1, with 11 bases lining up with TRBD2. V dropped 2 bases and J dropped 7; count of bases not matched to a gene: 7. This CDR3 is built from 16 residues. CDR1 KGHSH and CDR2 LQKENI come from the germline V gene. CDR3 loop: CASSPSVPSGGNEQFF. CDR3 sequence (DNA): TGTGCCAGCTCACCATCGGTACCTAGCGGGGGGAATGAGCAGTTCTTC.

The sample holds many counts of this clonotype. V gene TRBV28 combines with J gene TRBJ2-4; the D gene is possibly TRBD2 (9 bases). The CDR3 is 17 amino acids. CDR1 is MDHEN, CDR2 SYDVKM, per germline. V lost 9 bases to trimming and J lost 0 bases, with 21 bases between them. CDR3 sequence reads: CARDRASGNLAKNIQYF. The CDR3 DNA reads TGTGCCAGGGACAGGGCTAGCGGGAATTTAGCCAAAAACATTCAGTACTTC.

Many counts were recorded for this clonotype. V and J are TRBV27 and TRBJ2-7; D is perhaps TRBD2 (7 bases). CDR3 length: 14 residues. Between the trimmed V and J ends, which lost 2 bases and 2 bases, there was a span of 10 bases. Germline V gene sequence: CDR1 MNHEY, CDR2 SMNVEV (reference sequence). CDR3 coding DNA: TGTGCCAGCAGTTTAGGGGGGGCCACCTACGAGCAGTACTTC. Protein sequence: CASSLGGATYEQYF.

This clonotype was recorded at least ten times. The chain is built from TRBV11-3 and TRBJ2-7; 9 nucleotides align to TRBD2. The CDR3 spans 13 residues. J gave up 7 bases and V 3 bases, and 4 bases lay outside the gene matches. Germline CDR1 and CDR2: SGHNT and YENEEA. The CDR3 is CASSFVAGVEQYF. In DNA, the CDR3 is TGTGCCAGCAGCTTTGTAGCGGGAGTGGAGCAGTACTTC.

The sample holds a few counts of this clonotype. The chain is built from TRBV2 and TRBJ1-1; 9 bases match TRBD1. Germline CDR1 is SNHLY and CDR2 is FYNNEI. This CDR3 spans 14 amino acids. Unmatched junction bases numbered 11, after V lost 7 bases and J lost 8 bases. The DNA of the CDR3 is TGTGCCAGCACTCCCGGGACAGGGAATTCAGAAGCTTTCTTT. Protein sequence: CASTPGTGNSEAFF.

The chain carries TRBV20-1 and TRBJ2-7; D is possibly TRBD2 (6 bases). The CDR3 runs to 14 residues. Trimming stripped 4 bases from V and 5 bases from J, with 18 bases between. Germline V gene sequence: CDR1 DFQATT, CDR2 SNEGSKA (reference sequence). The CDR3 is CSANTPAGPDEQYF. The CDR3 bases are TGCAGTGCTAATACCCCAGCGGGCCCCGACGAGCAGTACTTC.

A few counts support this clonotype. This chain joins TRBV27 and TRBJ1-6; perhaps TRBD1 as D (6 bases). Germline loops: CDR1 MNHEY, CDR2 SMNVEV (reference sequence). The CDR3 is made up of 14 amino acids. Trimming stripped 3 bases from V and 10 bases from J, with 13 bases between. This CDR3 reads CASSFTGLGSPLHF. In DNA form, the CDR3 reads TGTGCCAGCAGTTTTACAGGGCTCGGGTCACCCCTCCACTTT.

The chain combines TRBV2 with TRBJ2-4, with 10 bases that match TRBD1. This CDR3 is 14 amino acids long. Germline values: CDR1 SNHLY, CDR2 FYNNEI. V shed 7 bases and J 6 bases; nucleotides not matched to a gene: 6. As DNA, the CDR3 is TGTGCCAGCAATCAGGACAGGGGGTCAAACATTCAGTACTTC. It specifies CASNQDRGSNIQYF.

This clonotype occurred a few times. The chain employs TRBV27 and TRBJ2-2; no definite D call. V lost 3 bases and J 0 bases, leaving 5 bases between the germline ends. The CDR3 has 14 residues. Germline CDR1 is MNHEY and CDR2 is SMNVEV (reference sequence). CDR3 in amino acids: CASSFNSNTGELFF. As DNA, the CDR3 is TGTGCCAGCAGTTTTAACTCGAACACCGGGGAGCTGTTTTTT.

This clonotype showed up many times. The chain carries TRBV5-1 and TRBJ2-1; 8 nucleotides line up with TRBD2. CDR1 is SGHRS, CDR2 YFSETQ, per germline. The CDR3 is 16 residues long. V trimming: 3 bases; J trimming: 5 bases; junction bases outside the gene matches: 10. CDR3 nucleotide sequence: TGCGCCAGCAGCTGGACCTCTAGCGGGCCTGACAATGAGCAGTTCTTC. This sequence encodes CASSWTSSGPDNEQFF. Based on the CDR3 plus reference TRBV5-1 and TRBJ2-1, the full variable domain is KAGVTQTPRYLIKTRGQQVTLSCSPISGHRSVSWYQQTPGQGLQFLFEYFSETQRNKGNFPGRFSGRQFSNSRSEMNVSTLELGDSALYLCASSWTSSGPDNEQFFGPGTRLTVL.

Turning to this clonotype: An end of the junction does not agree with germline; a read error may underlie this. This sequence joins TRBV11-1 and TRBJ1-1; a possible D gene is TRBD1 (6 bases). Looked up from germline, CDR1 is SGHAT and CDR2 is FQDESV (reference sequence). CDR3 size: 16 residues. The CDR3: CASSFLQGAESTGAFF. CDR3 nucleotides: TGTGCCAGCAGTTTTCTACAGGGCGCGGAATCCACTGGAGCTTTCTTT.

Turning to this clonotype: This may be a read error, as it is one base from a much larger clone. The chain carries TRBV2 and TRBJ2-3; 10 bases line up with TRBD2. Per the germline V gene, CDR1 is SNHLY and CDR2 is FYNNEI. The CDR3 has 14 amino acids. V was pared by 5 bases and J by 5 bases, with 4 bases of the junction left unmatched. The CDR3 here is CASSLAGVGDTQYF. The DNA of the CDR3 is TGTGCCAGCAGTCTAGCGGGAGTTGGAGATACGCAGTATTTT. Based on the CDR3 plus reference TRBV2 and TRBJ2-3, the full variable domain is EPEVTQTPSHQVTQMGQEVILRCVPISNHLYFYWYRQILGQKVEFLVSFYNNEISEKSEIFDDQFSVERPDGSNFTLKIRSTKLEDSAMYFCASSLAGVGDTQYFGPGTRLTVL.

This clonotype was counted ten times or more. V is TRBV18 and J is TRBJ2-5; D gene ambiguous. The ends were cut back, 2 bases at V and 3 bases at J, with 10 bases in the middle. CDR3 size: 14 residues. CDR1 and CDR2 from the germline V gene are KGHSH and LQKENI. Written as DNA, the CDR3 is TGTGCCAGCTCACCAGCGACGGGTGAAGAGACCCAGTACTTC. It specifies CASSPATGEETQYF.

This clonotype was seen only a few times. The genes are TRBV4-2 and TRBJ2-1; the match to TRBD2 covers 8 bases. Germline V lookup: CDR1 LGHNA, CDR2 YNFKEQ. The CDR3 extends over 17 amino acids. J was trimmed by 6 bases and V by 0 bases; bases with no gene match: 10. CDR3 nucleotides: TGTGCCAGCAGCCAAGATCGGATGGGGACTAGGTTCAATGAGCAGTTCTTC. It codes for CASSQDRMGTRFNEQFF.

This clonotype was seen at least ten times. The chain carries TRBV28 and TRBJ2-2; 13 nucleotides line up with TRBD2. In germline, CDR1 is MDHEN, CDR2 SYDVKM. J was trimmed by 6 bases and V by 4 bases; bases with no gene match: 8. The CDR3 totals 17 residues. CDR3 sequence (DNA): TGTGCCAGCAGTTCGCGGACTAGCGGGAGAAGGTCCGGGGAGCTGTTTTTT. Amino acids: CASSSRTSGRRSGELFF.

There are a few counts of this clonotype. The CDR3 nucleotides read TGTGCCAGCAGTCCTCGCCAGAGCGGGTATGGCTACACCTTC. Translating gives CASSPRQSGYGYTF. V and J are TRBV6-1 and TRBJ1-2, with D hard to call. Germline loops: CDR1 MNHNS, CDR2 SASEGT. CDR3 length: 14 amino acids. The germline V and J ends were trimmed by 5 bases and 5 bases, with 15 bases remaining between them.

This clonotype was found once. V and J are TRBV20-1 and TRBJ2-7, with D possibly called TRBD1 or TRBD2 (5 bases each). V was shortened by 0 bases and J by 3 bases, with 21 bases between the two germline ends. This CDR3 is 17 amino acids long. Germline loops: CDR1 DFQATT, CDR2 SNEGSKA (reference sequence). The CDR3 DNA follows: TGCAGTGCTAGAGATCACCTAAACTCCGCTGGGGGCTACGAGCAGTACTTC. It yields the protein CSARDHLNSAGGYEQYF.

The chain recombines TRBV14 with TRBJ2-7, with 10 bases that match TRBD2. Germline CDR1 is SGHDN and CDR2 is FVKESK. V dropped 0 bases and J dropped 7; count of bases not matched to a gene: 18. The CDR3 length is 19 residues. The CDR3 region is CASSQDRGFTSGTLREQYF. CDR3 nucleotides: TGTGCCAGCAGCCAAGACCGAGGATTCACTAGCGGGACGCTTAGGGAGCAGTACTTC.